The 21 T cell receptor beta chains below were found in one sample sequenced in a study of blood T cell repertoires in COVID-19. Sequencing was performed with immunoSEQ multiplex PCR; in TCRdb, only in-frame clones are kept and a portion is missing. Found here are more than 300,000 clones, 80% to 85% of them singletons; the top ten hold 5% to 5.5%. Sequenced: PBMCs or T cells enriched from blood (not recorded which). These receptor sequences come from a woman aged 45-59 years who had recovered from COVID-19.

This chain joins TRBV29-1 and TRBJ1-1, with D uncertain. Germline CDR1 reads SQVTM; CDR2 reads ANQGSEA. CDR3 length: 13 residues. V was cut by 0 bases and J by 3 bases, with 8 bases left in between. CDR3 bases: TGCAGCGTTGAAGAAGCGCTGGACACTGAAGCTTTCTTT. Translated, it gives CSVEEALDTEAFF.

The gene calls are TRBV30 and TRBJ2-1; 14 bases are a match to TRBD2. Germline CDR1 and CDR2: GTSNPN and SVGIG (reference sequence). The CDR3 runs to 14 residues. V gave up 5 bases and J gave up 9 bases; unmatched junction bases: 6. As DNA, the CDR3 is TGTGCCTGGGGGACTAGCGGGAGTACTATTGAGCAGTTCTTC. Protein sequence: CAWGTSGSTIEQFF.

The V gene is TRBV5-1, the J gene TRBJ2-7; D uncertain. V was cut by 0 bases and J by 4 bases, with 8 bases left in between. The CDR3 covers 13 residues. Germline V lookup: CDR1 SGHRS, CDR2 YFSETQ. The CDR3 bases are TGCGCCAGCAGCTTGGAAGGCGGTTACGAGCAGTACTTC. Translating gives CASSLEGGYEQYF.

The V gene is TRBV2, the J gene TRBJ1-5; D possibly corresponds to TRBD1 (6 bases). V lost 5 bases to trimming and J lost 5 bases, with 16 bases between them. CDR1 and CDR2 from the germline V gene are SNHLY and FYNNEI. The CDR3 has 15 residues. This chain's CDR3 is CASSRTGTPYQPQHF. As DNA, the CDR3 is TGTGCCAGCAGTCGCACCGGGACACCATATCAGCCCCAGCATTTT.

This chain connects TRBV4-3 to TRBJ2-4, with 10 positions matching TRBD2. The germline CDR1 and CDR2 sequences are LGHNA and YSLEER. The CDR3 extends over 18 amino acids. V gave up 0 bases and J gave up 2 bases; unmatched junction bases: 7. In nucleotides, the CDR3 is TGCGCCAGCAGCCAAGATTCTAGCGGGAGTGTGTCCAAAAACATTCAGTACTTC. This encodes CASSQDSSGSVSKNIQYF.

The chain uses TRBV7-2 and TRBJ1-1; D call uncertain. Germline CDR1 reads SGHTA; CDR2 reads FQGNSA. CDR3 length equals 12 residues. Trimming removed 5 bases at V and 10 bases at J, with 14 bases between. The CDR3 here is CASSPPASGAFF. The CDR3 DNA sequence: TGTGCCAGCAGCCCCCCCGCTAGTGGAGCTTTCTTT.

The rearrangement links TRBV19 to TRBJ2-1, with a possible D match to TRBD1 (5 bases). The CDR3 is 15 residues long. The germline V and J ends were trimmed by 5 bases and 0 bases, with 11 bases remaining between them. The germline V gene encodes CDR1 LNHDA and CDR2 SQIVND (reference sequence). The CDR3 DNA reads TGTGCCAGTAGTGTCCTCCAGGGCTCCTACAATGAGCAGTTCTTC. Translating gives CASSVLQGSYNEQFF.

The chain employs TRBV28 and TRBJ1-2; perhaps TRBD1 as D (6 bases). Germline CDR1 and CDR2: MDHEN and SYDVKM. This CDR3 has 14 amino acids. V was pared by 6 bases and J by 6 bases, with 17 bases between. CDR3 in amino acids: CASRNREGRDGYTF. The CDR3 DNA sequence: TGTGCCAGCAGAAACAGGGAAGGTCGGGATGGCTACACCTTC.

This clone was detected a few times. This chain connects TRBV6-2 or TRBV6-3 to TRBJ1-5; D is perhaps TRBD1 (5 bases). Germline lookup yields CDR1 MNHEY and CDR2 SVGEGT. There are 14 residues in the CDR3. V shed 2 bases and J shed 2 bases, with 7 bases lying between them. For the CDR3, the DNA is TGTGCCAGCAGTTACGGACAACGCAATCAGCCCCAGCATTTT. Protein product: CASSYGQRNQPQHF.

The V gene is TRBV19, the J gene TRBJ2-7; D is uncertain. The CDR3 extends over 14 amino acids. Germline assignment: CDR1 LNHDA and CDR2 SQIVND (reference sequence). The V end was cut by 0 bases, the J end by 6 bases, with 12 bases between. CDR3 protein: CASSIDSRLREQYF. The DNA of the CDR3 is TGTGCCAGTAGTATAGATTCGCGCCTACGCGAGCAGTACTTC.

The rearrangement uses TRBV5-5 and TRBJ2-7; possibly TRBD1 for D (5 bases). The CDR3 is 13 residues long. Germline CDR1 and CDR2: SGHKS and YYEKEE (reference sequence). Trimming removed 0 bases at V and 2 bases at J, with 6 bases between. In DNA form, the CDR3 reads TGTGCCAGCAGCTTGGTCAGGGCCTACGAGCAGTACTTC. Translation: CASSLVRAYEQYF.

CDR3 DNA sequence: TGTGCCAGCTCACCCCGGACAGGGACGGAAAGTGGCTACACCTTC. This translates into CASSPRTGTESGYTF. The chain carries TRBV18 and TRBJ1-2, with 8 bases that match TRBD1. The CDR3 sequence is 15 residues long. With 3 bases clipped from V and 7 bases from J, the junction kept 10 bases outside the gene matches. Germline assignment: CDR1 KGHSH and CDR2 LQKENI.

V and J are TRBV30 and TRBJ1-1, with no clear D. V was trimmed by 2 bases and J by 0 bases, leaving 10 bases between them. Looked up from germline, CDR1 is GTSNPN and CDR2 is SVGIG (reference sequence). The CDR3 runs to 14 residues. CDR3 nucleotides: TGTGCCTGGAGTAGAGTATCGATGAACACTGAAGCTTTCTTT. It specifies CAWSRVSMNTEAFF.

The chain carries TRBV10-1 and TRBJ2-3; 10 bases are a match to TRBD2. Germline V gene sequence: CDR1 WNHNN, CDR2 SYGVQD (reference sequence). The CDR3 runs 15 residues. V shed 7 bases and J 6 bases; nucleotides not matched to a gene: 10. Here the CDR3 DNA reads TGCGCCAGCATGGCGCTAGCGGGAGCCGCCGATACGCAGTATTTT. Its protein product is CASMALAGAADTQYF.

This chain links TRBV6-5 with TRBJ1-2, with 7 bases identical to TRBD1. Losses at the gene ends were 8 bases for V and 5 bases for J; bases not matched to a gene: 8. There are 13 residues in the CDR3. The germline V gene has CDR1 MNHEY and CDR2 SVGAGI. The CDR3 sequence is CASSPGTDYGYTF. DNA of the CDR3: TGTGCCAGCTCCCCCGGGACAGATTATGGCTACACCTTC.

The V gene is TRBV7-9, the J gene TRBJ1-1; 7 nucleotides match TRBD1. Looked up from germline, CDR1 is SEHNR and CDR2 is FQNEAQ (reference sequence). With V trimmed by 7 bases and J by 5 bases, 7 bases remained unmatched. The CDR3 covers 13 residues. The CDR3 coding sequence is TGTGCCAGCAAACCACAGGGGCAGACTGAAGCTTTCTTT. Translating it yields CASKPQGQTEAFF.

This clone was found a few times. This chain joins TRBV4-1 and TRBJ2-7, with TRBD2 identical over 16 bases. V was pared by 3 bases and J by 0 bases, with 5 bases of the junction left unmatched. Germline V gene sequence: CDR1 MGHRA, CDR2 YSYEKL. This CDR3 has 18 amino acids. CDR3 residues: CASSHPGLAGGSSYEQYF. The CDR3 region has the DNA TGCGCCAGCAGCCATCCGGGACTAGCGGGAGGGAGCTCCTACGAGCAGTACTTC.

This clone was detected once. This chain connects TRBV7-8 to TRBJ1-5; D is ambiguous. The CDR3 is 14 residues long. The germline gives CDR1 SGHVS, CDR2 FQNEAQ. Trimming removed 1 base at V and 7 bases at J, with 11 bases between. The CDR3 loop is CASSLEEVGQPQHF. CDR3 in DNA: TGTGCCAGCAGCTTAGAGGAGGTGGGACAGCCCCAGCATTTT.

The V call is TRBV2, the J call TRBJ1-4; 7 positions agree with TRBD1. Germline V lookup: CDR1 SNHLY, CDR2 FYNNEI. V shed 7 bases, J shed 5 bases, and the junction held 7 bases outside the gene matches. This CDR3 is 14 amino acids long. CDR3 in amino acids: CASIQDRKNEKLFF. The CDR3 DNA follows: TGTGCCAGCATTCAGGACAGGAAGAATGAAAAACTGTTTTTT.

The V and J genes are TRBV3-1 (or the pseudogene TRBV3-2) and TRBJ2-3; D remains ambiguous. CDR3 length: 15 amino acids. V lost 2 bases to trimming and J lost 2 bases, with 11 bases between them. The germline CDR1 and CDR2 sequences are LGHDT and YNNKEL (reference sequence). The DNA of the CDR3 is TGTGCCAGCAGCCAACGACTTTTTAACACAGATACGCAGTATTTT. Translated, it gives CASSQRLFNTDTQYF.

V is TRBV6-8 and J is TRBJ1-6; D call uncertain. V lost 6 bases, J lost 6 bases, and 18 bases lay in between. Germline V gives CDR1 MNHGY, CDR2 SAAAGT. This CDR3 is built from 16 residues. The CDR3, as DNA: TGTGCCAGCAGCCCCCGCCCCGGGAAAGGTAATTCACCCCTCCACTTT. It encodes CASSPRPGKGNSPLHF.